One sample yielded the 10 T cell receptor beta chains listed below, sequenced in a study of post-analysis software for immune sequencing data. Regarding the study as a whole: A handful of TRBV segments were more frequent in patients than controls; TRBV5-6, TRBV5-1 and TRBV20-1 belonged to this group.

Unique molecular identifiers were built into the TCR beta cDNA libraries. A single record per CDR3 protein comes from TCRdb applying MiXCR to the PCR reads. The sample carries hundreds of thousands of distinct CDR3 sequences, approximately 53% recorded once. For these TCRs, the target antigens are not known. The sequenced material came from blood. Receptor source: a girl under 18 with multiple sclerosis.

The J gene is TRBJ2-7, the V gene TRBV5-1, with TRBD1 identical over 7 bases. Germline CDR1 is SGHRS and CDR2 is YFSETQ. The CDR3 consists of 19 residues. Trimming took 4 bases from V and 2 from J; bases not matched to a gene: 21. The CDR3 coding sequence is TGCGCCAGCAGCCCCGAGACAGGGCTCGAGCGGACTGCTCCCTACGAGCAGTACTTC. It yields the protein CASSPETGLERTAPYEQYF.

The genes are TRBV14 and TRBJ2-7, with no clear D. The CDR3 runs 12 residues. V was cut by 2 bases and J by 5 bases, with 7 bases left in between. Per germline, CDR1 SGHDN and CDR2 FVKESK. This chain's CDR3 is CASSQSRNEQYF. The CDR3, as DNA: TGTGCCAGCAGCCAATCCCGGAACGAGCAGTACTTC. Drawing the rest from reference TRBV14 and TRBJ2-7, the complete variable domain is EAGVTQFPSHSVIEKGQTVTLRCDPISGHDNLYWYRRVMGKEIKFLLHFVKESKQDESGMPNNRFLAERTGGTYSTLKVQPAELEDSGVYFCASSQSRNEQYFGPGTRLTVT.

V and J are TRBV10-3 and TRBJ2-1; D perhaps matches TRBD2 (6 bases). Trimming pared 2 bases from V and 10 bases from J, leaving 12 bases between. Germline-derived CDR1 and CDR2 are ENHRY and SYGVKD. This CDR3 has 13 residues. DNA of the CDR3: TGTGCCATCAGTGAGACTAGCTCGGGGGAGCAGTTCTTC. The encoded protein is CAISETSSGEQFF.

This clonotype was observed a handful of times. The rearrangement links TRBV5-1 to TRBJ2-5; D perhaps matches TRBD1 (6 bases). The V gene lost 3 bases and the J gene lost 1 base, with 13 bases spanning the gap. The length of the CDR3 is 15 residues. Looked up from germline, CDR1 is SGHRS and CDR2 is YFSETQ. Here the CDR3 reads CASSSTDSIQETQYF. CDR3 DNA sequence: TGCGCCAGCAGCTCCACGGACAGTATCCAAGAGACCCAGTACTTC.

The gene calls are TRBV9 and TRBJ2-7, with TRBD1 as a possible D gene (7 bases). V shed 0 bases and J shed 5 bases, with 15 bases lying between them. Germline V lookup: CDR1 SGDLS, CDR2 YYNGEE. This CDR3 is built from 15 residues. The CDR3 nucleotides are TGTGCCAGCAGCGTAGGTGGGCAGGGGGGAAACGAGCAGTACTTC. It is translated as CASSVGGQGGNEQYF.

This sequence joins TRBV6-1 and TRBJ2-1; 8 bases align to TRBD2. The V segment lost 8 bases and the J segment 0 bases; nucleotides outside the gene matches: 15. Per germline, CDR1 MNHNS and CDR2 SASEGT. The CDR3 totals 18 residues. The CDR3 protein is CASRVGGRPGRSYNEQFF. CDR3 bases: TGTGCCAGCCGGGTGGGCGGGAGGCCCGGGCGCTCCTACAATGAGCAGTTCTTC.

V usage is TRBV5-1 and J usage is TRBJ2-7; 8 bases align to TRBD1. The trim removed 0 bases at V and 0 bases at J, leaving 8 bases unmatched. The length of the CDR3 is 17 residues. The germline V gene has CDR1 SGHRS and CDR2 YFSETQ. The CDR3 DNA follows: TGCGCCAGCAGCTTGGGCCCGGACAGGGCTCGCTCCTACGAGCAGTACTTC. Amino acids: CASSLGPDRARSYEQYF.

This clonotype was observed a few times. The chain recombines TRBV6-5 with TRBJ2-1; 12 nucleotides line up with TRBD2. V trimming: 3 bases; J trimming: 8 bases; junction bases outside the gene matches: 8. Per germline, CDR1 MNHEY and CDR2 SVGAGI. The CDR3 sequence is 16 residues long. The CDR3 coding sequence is TGTGCCAGCAGTTATTTAAGACTAGCGGGAGCCGATGAGCAGTTCTTC. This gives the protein CASSYLRLAGADEQFF.

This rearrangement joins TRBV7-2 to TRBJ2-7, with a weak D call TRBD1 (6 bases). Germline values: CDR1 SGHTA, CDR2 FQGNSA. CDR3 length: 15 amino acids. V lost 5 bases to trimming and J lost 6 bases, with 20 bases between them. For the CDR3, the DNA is TGTGCCAGCAGCGCCGCCGGGACACGGCCAGGCGAGCAGTACTTC. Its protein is CASSAAGTRPGEQYF.

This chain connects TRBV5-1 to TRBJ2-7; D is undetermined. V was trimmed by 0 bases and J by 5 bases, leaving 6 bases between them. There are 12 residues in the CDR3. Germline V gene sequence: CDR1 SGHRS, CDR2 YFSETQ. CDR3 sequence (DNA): TGCGCCAGCAGCTTGGCCAACCACGAGCAGTACTTC. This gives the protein CASSLANHEQYF.